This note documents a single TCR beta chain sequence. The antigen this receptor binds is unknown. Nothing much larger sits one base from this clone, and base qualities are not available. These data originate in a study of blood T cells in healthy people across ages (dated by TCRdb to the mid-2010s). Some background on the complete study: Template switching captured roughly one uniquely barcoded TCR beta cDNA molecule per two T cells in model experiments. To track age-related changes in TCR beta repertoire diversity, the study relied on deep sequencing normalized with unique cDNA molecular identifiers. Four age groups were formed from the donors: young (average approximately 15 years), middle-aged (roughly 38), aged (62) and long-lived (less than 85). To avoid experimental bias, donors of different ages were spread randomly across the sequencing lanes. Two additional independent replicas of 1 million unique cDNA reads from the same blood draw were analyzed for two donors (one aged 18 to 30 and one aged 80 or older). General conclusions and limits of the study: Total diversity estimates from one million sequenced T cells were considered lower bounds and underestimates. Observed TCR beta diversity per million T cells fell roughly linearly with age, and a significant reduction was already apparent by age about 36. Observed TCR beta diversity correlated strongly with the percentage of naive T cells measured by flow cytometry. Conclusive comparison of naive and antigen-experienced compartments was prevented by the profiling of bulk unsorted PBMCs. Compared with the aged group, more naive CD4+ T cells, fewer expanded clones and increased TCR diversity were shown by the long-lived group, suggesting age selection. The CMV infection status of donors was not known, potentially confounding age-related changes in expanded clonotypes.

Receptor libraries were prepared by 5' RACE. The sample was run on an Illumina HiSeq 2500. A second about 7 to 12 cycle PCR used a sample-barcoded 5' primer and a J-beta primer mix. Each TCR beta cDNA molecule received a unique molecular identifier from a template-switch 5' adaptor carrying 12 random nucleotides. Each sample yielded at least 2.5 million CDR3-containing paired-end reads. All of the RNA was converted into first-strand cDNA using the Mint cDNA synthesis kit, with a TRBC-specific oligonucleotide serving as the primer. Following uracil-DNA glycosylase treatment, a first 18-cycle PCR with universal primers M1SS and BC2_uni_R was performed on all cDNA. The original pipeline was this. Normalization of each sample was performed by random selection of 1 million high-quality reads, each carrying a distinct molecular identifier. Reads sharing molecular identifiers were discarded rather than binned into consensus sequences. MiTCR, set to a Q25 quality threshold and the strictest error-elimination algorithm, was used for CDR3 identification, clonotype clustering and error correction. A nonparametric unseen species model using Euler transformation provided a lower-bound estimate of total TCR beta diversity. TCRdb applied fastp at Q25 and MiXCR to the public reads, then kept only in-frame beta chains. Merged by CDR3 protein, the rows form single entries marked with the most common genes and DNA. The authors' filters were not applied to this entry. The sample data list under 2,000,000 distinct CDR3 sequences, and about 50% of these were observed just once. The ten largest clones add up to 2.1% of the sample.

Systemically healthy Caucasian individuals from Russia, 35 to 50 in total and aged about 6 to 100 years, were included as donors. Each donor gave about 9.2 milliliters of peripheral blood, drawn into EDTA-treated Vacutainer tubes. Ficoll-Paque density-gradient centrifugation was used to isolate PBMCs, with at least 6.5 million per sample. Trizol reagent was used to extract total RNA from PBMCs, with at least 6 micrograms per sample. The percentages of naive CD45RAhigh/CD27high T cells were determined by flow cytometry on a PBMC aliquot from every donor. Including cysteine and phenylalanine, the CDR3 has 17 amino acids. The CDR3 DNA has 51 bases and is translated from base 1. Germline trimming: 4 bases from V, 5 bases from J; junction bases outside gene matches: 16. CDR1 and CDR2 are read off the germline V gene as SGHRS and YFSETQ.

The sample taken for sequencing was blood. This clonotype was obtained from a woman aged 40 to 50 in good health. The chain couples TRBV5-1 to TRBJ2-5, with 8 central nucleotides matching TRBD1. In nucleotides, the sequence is TGCGCCAGCAGCCCGGAAAGACGGACAGGGCTCCCTGAGACCCAGTACTTC. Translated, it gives CASSPERRTGLPETQYF.